In its sample, the clone carrying this T cell receptor (beta chain) was seen once. Its matching antigen is unknown. CDR1 is SQVTM and CDR2 is ANQGSEA in the germline V gene. The CDR3 totals 15 residues. Between the trimmed V and J ends, which lost 7 bases and 2 bases, there was a span of 19 bases. The donors were part of the validation cohort, which consisted of about 120 subjects and was separate from the first cohort of several hundred subjects. Repertoires were generated with immunoSEQ multiplex PCR, while TCRdb's copy carries only in-frame clones and drops some. Of around 300,000 clones in the sample, 87% are singletons; the top ten hold approximately 1.2%. This entry comes from a study of cytomegalovirus exposure and HLA in healthy donors. Study findings and constraints: Overall, approximately 180 TCR beta chains were annotated as cytomegalovirus-associated. Some public TCRs appeared in many individuals, while most sequences were rare. Published work reported that the classifier diagnosed cytomegalovirus status with high specificity and sensitivity.

This TCR derives from a woman aged 25 to 39 in good health and CMV-seropositive. This chain joins TRBV29-1 and TRBJ2-3, with D perhaps TRBD1 or TRBD2 (5 bases each). The specimen was PBMCs. CDR3 nucleotides: TGCAGCGCTCCGGTGGGGGACCCTCTCACAGATACGCAGTATTTT. Translated, it gives CSAPVGDPLTDTQYF.